This paragraph covers one T cell receptor (beta chain) sequence. Its antigen is still unknown. Use of 60 Vbeta and 13 Jbeta primers characterized the PCR. The method was immunoSEQ multiplex PCR; TCRdb's version includes in-frame clones alone and lacks a portion of them. The table has 95,000 to 100,000 clones, around 75% seen once; the top ten hold over 9.5%. This specimen belongs to a study of cytomegalovirus exposure and HLA in healthy donors. The V gene's germline CDR1 is SGHNT and CDR2 YYREEE (reference sequence). The CDR3 contains 14 residues. With 2 bases removed from V and 2 bases from J, the gap between germline ends came to 10 bases. Study findings and constraints: TCR beta V- and J-gene trimming, according to a later analysis, was linked to a missense DCLRE1C variant. In a later analysis, most CMV-associated TCR beta chains appeared HLA-restricted. TRBV6-2, TRBV6-3 and some other V segments were excluded as indistinguishable. The study reported that TCR beta sequences accurately predicted HLA-A and HLA-B alleles in most subjects.

The clonotype was recovered from a man in his fifties in good health and CMV-seronegative. V and J are TRBV5-4 and TRBJ2-5; D is perhaps TRBD1 (5 bases). Sequenced sample: PBMCs. CDR3 region: CASSFLRDQETQYF. In nucleotides, the CDR3 is TGTGCCAGCAGCTTTCTCAGGGATCAAGAGACCCAGTACTTC. The whole variable domain, remainder taken from reference TRBV5-4 and TRBJ2-5, is ETGVTQSPTHLIKTRGQQVTLRCSSQSGHNTVSWYQQALGQGPQFIFQYYREEENGRGNFPPRFSGLQFPNYSSELNVNALELDDSALYLCASSFLRDQETQYFGPGTRLLVL.